This TCR beta chain was sequenced in a study of cytomegalovirus exposure and HLA in healthy donors. TCRdb keeps only in-frame clones here, not all; method: immunoSEQ multiplex PCR. The data show tens of thousands of clones, 84% seen once. The donors were part of the approximately 130-subject validation cohort, which stood apart from the roughly 670-subject first cohort. Germline values: CDR1 SGHRS, CDR2 YFSETQ. Trimming left V 8 bases short and J 3 bases short, with 11 bases between. CDR3 length: 13 residues. This chain uses TRBV5-1 with TRBJ1-4; no clear D gene. Sequencing was done on a sample of PBMCs. This TCR came from a woman between 18 and 29 years old in good health and CMV-seropositive. The CDR3 loop reads CASAPGSNEKLFF. The CDR3 DNA is TGCGCCAGTGCTCCGGGATCTAATGAAAAACTGTTTTTT.